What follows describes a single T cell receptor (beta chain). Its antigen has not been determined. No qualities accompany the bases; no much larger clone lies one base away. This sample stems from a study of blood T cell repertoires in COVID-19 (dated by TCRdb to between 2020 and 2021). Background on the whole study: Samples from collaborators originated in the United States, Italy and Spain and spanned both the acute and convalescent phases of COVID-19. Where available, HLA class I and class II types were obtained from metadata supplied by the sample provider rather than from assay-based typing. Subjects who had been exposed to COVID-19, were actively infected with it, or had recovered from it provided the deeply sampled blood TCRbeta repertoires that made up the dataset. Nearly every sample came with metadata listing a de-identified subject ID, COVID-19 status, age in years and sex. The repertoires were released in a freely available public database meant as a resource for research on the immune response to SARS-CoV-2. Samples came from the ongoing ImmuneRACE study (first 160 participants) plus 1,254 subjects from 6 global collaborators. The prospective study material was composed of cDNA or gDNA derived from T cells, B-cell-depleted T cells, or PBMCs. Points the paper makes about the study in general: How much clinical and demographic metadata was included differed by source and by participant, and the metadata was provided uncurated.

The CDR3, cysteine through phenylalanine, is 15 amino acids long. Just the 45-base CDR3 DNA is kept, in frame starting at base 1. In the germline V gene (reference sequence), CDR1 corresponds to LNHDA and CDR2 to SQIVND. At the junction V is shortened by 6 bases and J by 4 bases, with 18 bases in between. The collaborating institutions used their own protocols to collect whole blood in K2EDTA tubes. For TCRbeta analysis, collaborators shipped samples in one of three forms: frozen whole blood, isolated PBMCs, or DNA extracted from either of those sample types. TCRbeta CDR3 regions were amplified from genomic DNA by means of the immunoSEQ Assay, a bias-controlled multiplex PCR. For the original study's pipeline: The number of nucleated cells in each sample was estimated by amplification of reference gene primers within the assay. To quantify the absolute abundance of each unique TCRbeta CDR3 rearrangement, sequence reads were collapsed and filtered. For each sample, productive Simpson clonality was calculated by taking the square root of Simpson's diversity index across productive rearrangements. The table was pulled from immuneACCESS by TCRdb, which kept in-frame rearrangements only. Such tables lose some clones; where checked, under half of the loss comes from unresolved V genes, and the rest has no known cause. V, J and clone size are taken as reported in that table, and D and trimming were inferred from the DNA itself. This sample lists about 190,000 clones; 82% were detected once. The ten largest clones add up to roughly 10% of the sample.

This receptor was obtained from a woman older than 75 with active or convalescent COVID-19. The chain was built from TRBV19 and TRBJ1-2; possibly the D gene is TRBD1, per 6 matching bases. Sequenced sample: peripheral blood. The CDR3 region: CASSPLRGRGYGYTF. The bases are TGTGCCAGTAGCCCCCTGAGGGGCAGGGGCTATGGCTACACCTTC.